A single sample gave rise to the 17 T cell receptor beta chains below, sequenced in a study of T cells in Graves' hyperthyroidism and ophthalmopathy. What was amplified from RNA transcripts were TCR beta CDR3 regions. First-round RT-PCR with HTBI primers amplified the TCR CDR3 region. MiXCR, run by TCRdb on the multiplex PCR reads, gives a single entry per CDR3 protein. The table includes under 300,000 distinct CDR3 sequences, less than 30% detected once. Specimen: blood. These receptors came from a man aged 35-49 years with Graves' hyperthyroidism that later progressed to Graves' ophthalmopathy.

This clonotype showed up just once. The V call is TRBV11-1, the J call TRBJ1-1; D possibly corresponds to TRBD1 (6 bases). This CDR3 is built from 14 residues. CDR1 and CDR2 (germline): SGHAT, FQDESV (reference sequence). The V and J ends lost 6 bases and 6 bases respectively, with 17 bases between them. The CDR3 here is CASSFGDTVAEAFF. As DNA, the CDR3 is TGTGCCAGCAGTTTTGGGGACACCGTCGCTGAAGCTTTCTTT.

This chain links TRBV12-3 or TRBV12-4 with TRBJ2-7; D is tentatively TRBD1 or TRBD2 (6 bases each). V shed 5 bases and J shed 2 bases, with 19 bases lying between them. The length of the CDR3 is 16 residues. For the CDR3, the DNA is TGTGCCAGCAGTACAGGGCGGGCGGGGAATACCTACGAGCAGTACTTC. This translates into CASSTGRAGNTYEQYF.

There are many counts of this clonotype. The rearrangement links TRBV7-2 to TRBJ2-7; D ambiguous. CDR3 length equals 11 residues. V gave up 5 bases and J gave up 6 bases, with 8 bases separating them. Germline CDR1 is SGHTA and CDR2 is FQGNSA. The CDR3 nucleotides are TGTGCCAGCAGCATTTATAGCGAGCAGTACTTC. It encodes CASSIYSEQYF.

This clonotype turned up a few times. The chain recombines TRBV3-1 with TRBJ2-7; 10 nucleotides line up with TRBD2. Germline-derived CDR1 and CDR2 are LGHDT and YNNKEL (reference sequence). J was trimmed by 5 bases and V by 4 bases; bases with no gene match: 8. This CDR3 is 15 amino acids long. The CDR3 DNA reads as TGTGCCAGCAGCCTCCCTAGCGGGAGTCGGAACGAGCAGTACTTC. Translating it yields CASSLPSGSRNEQYF.

The chain carries TRBV20-1 and TRBJ1-1; possible D gene TRBD1, 6 bases. The V gene lost 1 base and the J gene lost 6 bases, with 15 bases spanning the gap. Germline CDR1 reads DFQATT; CDR2 reads SNEGSKA (reference sequence). The length of the CDR3 is 14 residues. As DNA, the CDR3 is TGCAGTGCTAGAGGAACACAGGGATCATCTGAAGCTTTCTTT. Its translation is CSARGTQGSSEAFF.

Many counts were recorded for this clonotype. The chain employs TRBV2 and TRBJ2-7; 13 nucleotides agree with TRBD2. J was trimmed by 7 bases and V by 6 bases; bases with no gene match: 12. The CDR3 runs to 16 residues. Germline V lookup: CDR1 SNHLY, CDR2 FYNNEI. The CDR3 DNA is TGTGCCAGCAGCCTCAACCGACTAGCGGGAGGTGGGGAGCAGTACTTC. This encodes CASSLNRLAGGGEQYF. Looking up the rest from reference TRBV2 and TRBJ2-7 gives the full variable domain: EPEVTQTPSHQVTQMGQEVILRCVPISNHLYFYWYRQILGQKVEFLVSFYNNEISEKSEIFDDQFSVERPDGSNFTLKIRSTKLEDSAMYFCASSLNRLAGGGEQYFGPGTRLTVT.

This clonotype was found many times. The chain links TRBV7-2 to TRBJ2-7; maybe TRBD2 (6 bases). Germline assignment: CDR1 SGHTA and CDR2 FQGNSA. V gave up 3 bases and J gave up 4 bases, with 13 bases separating them. CDR3 length: 14 amino acids. The CDR3 DNA is TGTGCCAGCAGCTTTGCGGGGATGGTTTACGAGCAGTACTTC. Translated: CASSFAGMVYEQYF.

The chain uses TRBV6-5 and TRBJ2-7, with 7 bases fitting TRBD1. This CDR3 is 14 amino acids long. Germline-derived CDR1 and CDR2 are MNHEY and SVGAGI. V lost 0 bases to trimming and J lost 5 bases; unmatched junction nucleotides: 4. The chain's CDR3 is CASSYSGQSDEQYF. In nucleotides, the CDR3 is TGTGCCAGCAGTTACTCGGGACAGTCCGACGAGCAGTACTTC.

This clonotype has ten or more counts. J is TRBJ1-2 and V is TRBV28; no clear D gene. Trimming removed 6 bases from V and 8 bases from J, with 16 bases in between. CDR1 and CDR2 (germline): MDHEN, SYDVKM. This CDR3 spans 13 amino acids. In DNA, the CDR3 is TGTGCCAGCAGGGCAGAAATTACCGGGGGCTACACCTTC. It encodes CASRAEITGGYTF.

The sample holds many counts of this clonotype. V usage is TRBV29-1 and J usage is TRBJ2-7; 10 bases align to TRBD2. CDR3 length equals 14 residues. The ends lost 7 bases at V and 1 base at J; junction bases unmatched: 7. Germline CDR1 SQVTM, CDR2 ANQGSEA. The CDR3 is CSAILAGVSYEQYF. The CDR3 nucleotides read TGCAGCGCTATCCTAGCGGGAGTTTCCTACGAGCAGTACTTC.

This clonotype was seen repeatedly, ten times or more. This rearrangement joins TRBV11-2 to TRBJ2-4; 16 nucleotides align to TRBD2. CDR3 length: 18 residues. CDR1 and CDR2 from the germline V gene are SGHAT and FQNNGV. Trimming at V came to 4 bases and at J to 0 bases, leaving 3 bases not matched to a gene. The CDR3 reads CASSYGTSGRVAKNIQYF. The DNA of the CDR3 is TGTGCCAGCAGCTACGGGACTAGCGGGAGGGTAGCCAAAAACATTCAGTACTTC.

This clonotype has ten or more counts. This sequence joins TRBV5-1 and TRBJ2-2, with 8 bases that match TRBD1. CDR1 is SGHRS and CDR2 is YFSETQ in the germline V gene. The length of the CDR3 is 16 residues. The trim removed 2 bases at V and 7 bases at J, leaving 10 bases unmatched. Here the CDR3 reads CASSLTTGEVGGELFF. DNA of the CDR3: TGCGCCAGCAGCTTAACGACAGGGGAAGTCGGCGGGGAGCTGTTTTTT.

This clonotype was counted between two and nine times. The genes are TRBV3-1 and TRBJ2-7; D might be TRBD2 (5 bases). CDR1 is LGHDT, CDR2 YNNKEL, per germline (reference sequence). This CDR3 is built from 16 residues. Trimming pared 0 bases from V and 6 bases from J, leaving 18 bases between. CDR3 sequence reads: CASSQDAWLAASEQYF. The CDR3 DNA follows: TGTGCCAGCAGCCAAGACGCGTGGCTAGCTGCGAGCGAGCAGTACTTC.

This clonotype was detected many times. The rearrangement joins TRBV5-1 to TRBJ2-5, with D uncertain. Germline CDR1 is SGHRS and CDR2 is YFSETQ. Trimming stripped 4 bases from V and 5 bases from J, with 9 bases between. This CDR3 contains 12 residues. CDR3 sequence: CASSSYTETQYF. The CDR3 DNA is TGCGCCAGCAGCAGCTATACGGAGACCCAGTACTTC. The full variable domain, rest sourced from reference TRBV5-1 and TRBJ2-5, is KAGVTQTPRYLIKTRGQQVTLSCSPISGHRSVSWYQQTPGQGLQFLFEYFSETQRNKGNFPGRFSGRQFSNSRSEMNVSTLELGDSALYLCASSSYTETQYFGPGTRLLVL.

This clonotype was counted ten times or more. The chain carries TRBV6-1 and TRBJ1-6, with a tentative D call TRBD1 (6 bases). The CDR3 totals 15 residues. V shed 7 bases and J shed 9 bases, with 19 bases lying between them. Germline V CDR1 and CDR2: MNHNS, SASEGT. The CDR3 coding sequence is TGTGCCAGCAAATTAGTACAGGGAGGAACTTCACCCCTCCACTTT. It yields the protein CASKLVQGGTSPLHF.

This clonotype came up many times. The chain has TRBV10-3 and TRBJ2-5; D is ambiguous. Germline V lookup: CDR1 ENHRY, CDR2 SYGVKD. V lost 0 bases to trimming and J lost 0 bases, with 5 bases between them. This CDR3 is built from 14 residues. Here the CDR3 reads CAISESQYQETQYF. The CDR3 DNA follows: TGTGCCATCAGTGAGTCACAGTACCAAGAGACCCAGTACTTC.

This clonotype occurred many times. The chain links TRBV4-2 to TRBJ1-1, with 8 bases identical to TRBD1. Trimming took 2 bases from V and 4 from J; bases not matched to a gene: 6. This CDR3 is built from 15 residues. Germline V gene sequence: CDR1 LGHNA, CDR2 YNFKEQ. CDR3 residues: CASSQLGQGGTEAFF. Written as DNA, the CDR3 is TGTGCCAGCAGCCAATTAGGACAGGGAGGCACTGAAGCTTTCTTT.